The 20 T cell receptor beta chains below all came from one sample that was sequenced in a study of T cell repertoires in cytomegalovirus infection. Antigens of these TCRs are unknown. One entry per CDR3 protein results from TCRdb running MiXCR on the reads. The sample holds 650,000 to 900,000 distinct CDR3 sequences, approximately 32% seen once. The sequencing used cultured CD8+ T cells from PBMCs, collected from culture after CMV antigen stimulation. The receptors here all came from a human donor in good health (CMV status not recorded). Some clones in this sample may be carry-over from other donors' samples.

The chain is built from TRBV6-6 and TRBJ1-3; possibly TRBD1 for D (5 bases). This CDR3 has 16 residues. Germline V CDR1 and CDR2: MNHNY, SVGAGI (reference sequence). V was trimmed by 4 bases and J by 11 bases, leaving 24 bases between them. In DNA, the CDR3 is TGTGCCAGCAGTTCTCACTCGGGGCAAATCGCCAACGCCATATATTTT. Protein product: CASSSHSGQIANAIYF.

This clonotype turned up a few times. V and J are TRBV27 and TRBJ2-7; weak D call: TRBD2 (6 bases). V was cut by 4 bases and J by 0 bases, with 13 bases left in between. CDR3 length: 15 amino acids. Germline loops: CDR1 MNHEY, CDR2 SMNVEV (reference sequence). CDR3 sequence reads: CASSSRGAPSYEQYV. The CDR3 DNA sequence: TGTGCCAGCAGTTCTCGCGGGGCCCCCTCCTACGAGCAGTACGTC.

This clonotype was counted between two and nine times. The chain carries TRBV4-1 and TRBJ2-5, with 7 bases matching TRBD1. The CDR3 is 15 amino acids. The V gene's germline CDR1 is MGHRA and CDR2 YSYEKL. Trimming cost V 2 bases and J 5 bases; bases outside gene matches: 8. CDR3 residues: CASSQYRGMMETQYF. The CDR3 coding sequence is TGCGCCAGCAGCCAATACAGGGGTATGATGGAGACCCAGTACTTC.

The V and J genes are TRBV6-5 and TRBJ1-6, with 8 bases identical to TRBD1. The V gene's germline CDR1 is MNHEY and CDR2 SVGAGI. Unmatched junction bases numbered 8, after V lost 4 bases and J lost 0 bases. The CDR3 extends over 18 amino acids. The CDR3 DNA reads TGTGCCAGCAGTTTCGGGACAGGTGTGAGCTCCTATAATTCACCCCTCCACTTT. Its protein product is CASSFGTGVSSYNSPLHF.

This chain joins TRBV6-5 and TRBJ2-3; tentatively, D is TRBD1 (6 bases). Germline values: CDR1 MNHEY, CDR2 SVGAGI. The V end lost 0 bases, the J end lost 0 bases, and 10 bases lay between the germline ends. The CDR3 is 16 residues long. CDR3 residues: CASSYSITGSTDTQYF. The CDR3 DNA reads TGTGCCAGCAGTTACTCGATTACAGGGAGCACAGATACGCAGTATTTT.

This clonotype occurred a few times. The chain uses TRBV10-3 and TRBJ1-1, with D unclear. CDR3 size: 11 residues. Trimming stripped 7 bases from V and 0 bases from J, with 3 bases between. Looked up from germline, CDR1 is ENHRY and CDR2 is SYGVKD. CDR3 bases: TGTGCCATCACGGTGAACACTGAAGCTTTCTTT. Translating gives CAITVNTEAFF.

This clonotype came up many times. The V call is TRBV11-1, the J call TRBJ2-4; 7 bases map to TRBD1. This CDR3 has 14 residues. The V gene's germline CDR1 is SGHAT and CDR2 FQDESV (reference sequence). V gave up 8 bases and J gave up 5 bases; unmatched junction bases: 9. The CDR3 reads CASSNAGTENIQYF. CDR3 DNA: TGTGCCAGCTCAAACGCCGGGACAGAAAACATTCAGTACTTC.

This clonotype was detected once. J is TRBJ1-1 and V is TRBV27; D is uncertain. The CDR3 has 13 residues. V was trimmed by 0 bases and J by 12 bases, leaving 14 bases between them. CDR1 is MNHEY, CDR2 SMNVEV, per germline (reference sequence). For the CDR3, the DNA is TGTGCCAGCAGTTTATCACCCAGAATTGACACTTTCTTT. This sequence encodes CASSLSPRIDTFF.

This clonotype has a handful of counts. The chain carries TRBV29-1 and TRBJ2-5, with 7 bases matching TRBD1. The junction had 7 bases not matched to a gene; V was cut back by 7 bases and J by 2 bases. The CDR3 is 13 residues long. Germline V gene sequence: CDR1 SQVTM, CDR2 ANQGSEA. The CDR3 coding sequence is TGCAGCGGGATGGACAGGTTTCAAGAGACCCAGTACTTC. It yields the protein CSGMDRFQETQYF.

CDR3 DNA: TGTGCCAGCAGTGCGAGGGGGATCGATGTAGACACCATATATTTT. Protein product: CASSARGIDVDTIYF. The J gene is TRBJ1-3, the V gene TRBV6-1, with a tentative D call TRBD1 (6 bases). Germline loops: CDR1 MNHNS, CDR2 SASEGT. The V and J ends lost 4 bases and 8 bases respectively, with 18 bases between them. The CDR3 runs 15 residues.

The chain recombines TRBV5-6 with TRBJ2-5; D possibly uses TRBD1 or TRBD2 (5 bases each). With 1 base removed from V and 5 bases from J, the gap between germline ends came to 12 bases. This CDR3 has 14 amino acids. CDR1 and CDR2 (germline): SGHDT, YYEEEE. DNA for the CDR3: TGTGCCAGCAGCTTGTGGGACCGGTGGGAGACCCAGTACTTC. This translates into CASSLWDRWETQYF.

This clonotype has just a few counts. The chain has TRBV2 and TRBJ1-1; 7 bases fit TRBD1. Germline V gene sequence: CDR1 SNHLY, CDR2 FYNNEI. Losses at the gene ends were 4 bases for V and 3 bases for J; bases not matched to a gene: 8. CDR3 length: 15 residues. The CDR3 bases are TGTGCCAGCAGTGGAACAGGGGTGGGGTACACTGAAGCTTTCTTT. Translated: CASSGTGVGYTEAFF.

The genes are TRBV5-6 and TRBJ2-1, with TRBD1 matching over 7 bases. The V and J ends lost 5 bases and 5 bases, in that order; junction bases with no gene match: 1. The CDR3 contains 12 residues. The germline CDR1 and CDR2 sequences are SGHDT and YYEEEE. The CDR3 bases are TGTGCCAGCAGAGACAGGGACAATGAGCAGTTCTTC. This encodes CASRDRDNEQFF. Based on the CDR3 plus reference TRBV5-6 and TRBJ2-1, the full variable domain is DAGVTQSPTHLIKTRGQQVTLRCSPKSGHDTVSWYQQALGQGPQFIFQYYEEEERQRGNFPDRFSGHQFPNYSSELNVNALLLGDSALYLCASRDRDNEQFFGPGTRLTVL.

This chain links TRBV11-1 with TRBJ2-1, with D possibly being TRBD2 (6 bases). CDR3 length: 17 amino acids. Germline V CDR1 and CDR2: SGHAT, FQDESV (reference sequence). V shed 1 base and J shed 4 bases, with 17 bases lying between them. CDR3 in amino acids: CASSLVFGGTLYNEQFF. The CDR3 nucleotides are TGTGCCAGCAGCTTAGTCTTTGGTGGGACTTTATACAATGAGCAGTTCTTC.

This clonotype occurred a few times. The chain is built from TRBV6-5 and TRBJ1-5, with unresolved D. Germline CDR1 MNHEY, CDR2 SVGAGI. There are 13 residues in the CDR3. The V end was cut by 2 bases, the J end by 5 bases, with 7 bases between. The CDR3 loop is CASSYGWDQPQHF. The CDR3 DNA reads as TGTGCCAGCAGTTACGGGTGGGATCAGCCCCAGCATTTT.

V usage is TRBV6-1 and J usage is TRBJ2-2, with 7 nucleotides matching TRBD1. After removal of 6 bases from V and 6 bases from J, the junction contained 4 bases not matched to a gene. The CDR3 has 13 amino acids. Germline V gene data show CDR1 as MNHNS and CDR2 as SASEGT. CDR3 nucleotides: TGTGCCAGCAGACAGGGGCACGCCGGGGAGCTGTTTTTT. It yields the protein CASRQGHAGELFF.

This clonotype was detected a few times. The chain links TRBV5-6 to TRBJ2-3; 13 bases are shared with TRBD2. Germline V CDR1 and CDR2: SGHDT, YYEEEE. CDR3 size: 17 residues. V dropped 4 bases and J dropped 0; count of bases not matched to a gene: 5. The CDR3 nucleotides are TGTGCCAGCAGCAGGGGACTAGCGGGGCTTAGCACAGATACGCAGTATTTT. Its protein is CASSRGLAGLSTDTQYF.

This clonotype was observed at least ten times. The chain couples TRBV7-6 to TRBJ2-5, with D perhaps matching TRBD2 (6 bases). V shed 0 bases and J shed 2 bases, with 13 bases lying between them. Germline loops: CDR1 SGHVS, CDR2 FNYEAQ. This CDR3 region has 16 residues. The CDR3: CASSLAPSELQETQYF. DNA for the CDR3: TGTGCCAGCAGCTTAGCGCCTAGCGAACTTCAAGAGACCCAGTACTTC.

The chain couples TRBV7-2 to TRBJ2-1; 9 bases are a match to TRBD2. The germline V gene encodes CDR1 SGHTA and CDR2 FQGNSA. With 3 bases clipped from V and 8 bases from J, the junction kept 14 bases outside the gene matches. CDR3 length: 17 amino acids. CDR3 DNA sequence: TGTGCCAGCAGCTTCGTTGGGGGGCGGGGGGGATTCGATGAGCAGTTCTTC. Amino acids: CASSFVGGRGGFDEQFF.

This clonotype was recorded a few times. CDR3: CASSAPGTEETQYF. CDR3 sequence (DNA): TGTGCCAGCAGCGCCCCCGGGACAGAAGAGACCCAGTACTTC. J is TRBJ2-5 and V is TRBV6-2 or TRBV6-3, with 7 positions matching TRBD1. The germline CDR1 and CDR2 sequences are MNHEY and SVGEGT. J was trimmed by 3 bases and V by 6 bases; bases with no gene match: 7. CDR3 size: 14 residues.